The rows below give T cell receptor beta chains drawn from one sample of a study of cytomegalovirus exposure and HLA in healthy donors. Libraries were prepared by immunoSEQ multiplex PCR; TCRdb keeps only in-frame clonotypes and omits some of them. The profile shows 130,000 or so clones, around 83% of them singletons. Sequencing used PBMCs. The receptors stem from a woman aged 18-30 years in good health and CMV-seropositive. The CDR3 runs from the conserved cysteine through the conserved F or W. A D gene is named only where the DNA matches it firmly. Some rows have no size entry. The others give once, few or many, or a class for an expanded clone.

j_call: TRBJ2-2; clone_size: .; v_call: TRBV11-2; d_call: TRBD2; cdr3_nt: TGTGCCAGCAGCGACGGACTAGCCGGGGAGCTGTTTTTT; cdr3_aa: CASSDGLAGELFF
j_call: TRBJ2-5; clone_size: .; v_call: TRBV9; d_call: .; cdr3_nt: TGTGCCAGCACCTACGAGGAAGAGGGGGGGCGGCAAGAGACCCAGTACTTC; cdr3_aa: CASTYEEEGGRQETQYF
j_call: TRBJ1-6; clone_size: .; v_call: TRBV12-5; d_call: .; cdr3_nt: TGTGCTAGTGGTTTGGGCAGCTCCTATAATTCACCCCTCCACTTT; cdr3_aa: CASGLGSSYNSPLHF
j_call: TRBJ2-3; clone_size: once; v_call: TRBV14; d_call: TRBD2; cdr3_nt: TGTGCCAGCAGCCGAGCACTAGCGACAGATACGCAGTATTTT; cdr3_aa: CASSRALATDTQYF
j_call: TRBJ1-3; clone_size: .; v_call: TRBV5-1; d_call: .; cdr3_nt: TGCGCCAGCAGCCAGACAGGAATTGGAAACACCATATATTTT; cdr3_aa: CASSQTGIGNTIYF
j_call: TRBJ2-3; clone_size: .; v_call: TRBV7-9; d_call: TRBD1; cdr3_nt: TGTGCCAGCAGCTCCGAAGCATCAATCAGGACAGGGTTGTTGGATACGCAGTATTTT; cdr3_aa: CASSSEASIRTGLLDTQYF
j_call: TRBJ2-3; clone_size: .; v_call: TRBV11-2; d_call: TRBD2; cdr3_nt: TGTGCCAGCAGCTTGACGGGGGGGCGAACAGATACGCAGTATTTT; cdr3_aa: CASSLTGGRTDTQYF
j_call: TRBJ1-5; clone_size: .; v_call: TRBV4-1; d_call: .; cdr3_nt: TGCGCCAGCAGCCAAGAAATTCTGGAGAACCAGCCCCAGCATTTT; cdr3_aa: CASSQEILENQPQHF
j_call: TRBJ2-1; clone_size: .; v_call: TRBV2; d_call: TRBD2; cdr3_nt: TGTGCCAGCGGAGGCCTCACACGGGCGGGGGGTTCCTACAATGAGCAGTTCTTC; cdr3_aa: CASGGLTRAGGSYNEQFF
j_call: TRBJ1-1; clone_size: .; v_call: TRBV6-5; d_call: .; cdr3_nt: TGTGCCAGCAGTTACGGAGGGACTGAAGCTTTCTTT; cdr3_aa: CASSYGGTEAFF
j_call: TRBJ1-1; clone_size: .; v_call: TRBV7-6; d_call: .; cdr3_nt: TGTGCCAGCAGCCAGAAAGGGGGGAACACTGAAGCTTTCTTT; cdr3_aa: CASSQKGGNTEAFF
j_call: TRBJ2-5; clone_size: .; v_call: TRBV18; d_call: TRBD1; cdr3_nt: TGTGCCAGCTCACCAGATTCCAGGGGGCAAGAGACCCAGTACTTC; cdr3_aa: CASSPDSRGQETQYF
j_call: TRBJ2-3; clone_size: .; v_call: TRBV6-5; d_call: TRBD2; cdr3_nt: TGTGCCAGCAGTGAGTGGGGGGGAGATACGCAGTATTTT; cdr3_aa: CASSEWGGDTQYF
j_call: TRBJ1-1; clone_size: .; v_call: TRBV7-9; d_call: TRBD1; cdr3_nt: TGTGCCAGCAGCTTACCAAGGACAGGGGGCGACACTGAAGCTTTCTTT; cdr3_aa: CASSLPRTGGDTEAFF
j_call: TRBJ1-4; clone_size: .; v_call: TRBV6-5; d_call: TRBD1; cdr3_nt: TGTGCCACCAGGACAGGGGACGAAAAACTGTTTTTT; cdr3_aa: CATRTGDEKLFF
j_call: TRBJ2-7; clone_size: .; v_call: TRBV27; d_call: TRBD2; cdr3_nt: TGTGCCAGCAGTTTATCCATCGGGGGGGGTCTCTACGAGCAGTACTTC; cdr3_aa: CASSLSIGGGLYEQYF
j_call: TRBJ1-2; clone_size: .; v_call: TRBV28; d_call: TRBD1; cdr3_nt: TGTGCCAGCAGCCCAACCCGGACAGGGGTCTACTATGGCTACACCTTC; cdr3_aa: CASSPTRTGVYYGYTF
j_call: TRBJ1-1; clone_size: once; v_call: TRBV6-1; d_call: .; cdr3_nt: TGTGCCAGCAGTCAGCCAGGGCACGCTTTCTTT; cdr3_aa: CASSQPGHAFF
j_call: TRBJ2-5; clone_size: .; v_call: TRBV28; d_call: TRBD1; cdr3_nt: TGTGCCAGCAGTAGTCCGGGGACAGGGTTACAAGAGACCCAGTACTTC; cdr3_aa: CASSSPGTGLQETQYF
j_call: TRBJ2-1; clone_size: .; v_call: TRBV10-3; d_call: .; cdr3_nt: TGTGCCATCCAGGGGATGGGCAATGAGCAGTTCTTC; cdr3_aa: CAIQGMGNEQFF
j_call: TRBJ2-3; clone_size: .; v_call: TRBV13; d_call: TRBD2; cdr3_nt: TGTGCCAGCAGCTTATTCGGGACTAGCGGGGGGCGGGCAGATACGCAGTATTTT; cdr3_aa: CASSLFGTSGGRADTQYF
j_call: TRBJ2-5; clone_size: once; v_call: TRBV7-9; d_call: TRBD1; cdr3_nt: TGTGCCAGCAGCTTAGGGGTGGGGACAGGGGGCCATGAGACCCAGTACTTC; cdr3_aa: CASSLGVGTGGHETQYF
j_call: TRBJ1-1; clone_size: .; v_call: TRBV18; d_call: .; cdr3_nt: TGTGCCAGCTCACCACCGATGGGCAGGGGGAACACTGAAGCTTTCTTT; cdr3_aa: CASSPPMGRGNTEAFF
j_call: TRBJ2-3; clone_size: .; v_call: TRBV27; d_call: .; cdr3_nt: TGTGCCAGCAGACCGGTTAGCACAGATACGCAGTATTTT; cdr3_aa: CASRPVSTDTQYF
j_call: TRBJ2-7; clone_size: .; v_call: TRBV6-6; d_call: .; cdr3_nt: TGTGCCAGCAGTTTGTCGCTCCGGGACATACCCTACGAGCAGTACTTC; cdr3_aa: CASSLSLRDIPYEQYF
j_call: TRBJ2-3; clone_size: .; v_call: TRBV5-1; d_call: .; cdr3_nt: TGCGCCAGCAGCAAGACAGGTTCCACAGATACGCAGTATTTT; cdr3_aa: CASSKTGSTDTQYF
j_call: TRBJ1-1; clone_size: few; v_call: TRBV29-1; d_call: TRBD1; cdr3_nt: TGCAGCCTTGCTCCCGGACAGGGGGCAGGGGGCACTGAAGCTTTCTTT; cdr3_aa: CSLAPGQGAGGTEAFF
j_call: TRBJ1-6; clone_size: .; v_call: TRBV15; d_call: TRBD1; cdr3_nt: TGTGCCACCAGCATAGACAGGGGTTCACCCCTCCACTTT; cdr3_aa: CATSIDRGSPLHF
j_call: TRBJ1-4; clone_size: .; v_call: TRBV29-1; d_call: .; cdr3_nt: TGCAGCGTTGAAGCAGGCCTTGCAACTAATGAAAAACTGTTTTTT; cdr3_aa: CSVEAGLATNEKLFF
j_call: TRBJ1-4; clone_size: .; v_call: TRBV28; d_call: .; cdr3_nt: TGTGCCAGCGGCACCTATGAAAAACTGTTTTTT; cdr3_aa: CASGTYEKLFF
j_call: TRBJ2-1; clone_size: .; v_call: TRBV5-1; d_call: .; cdr3_nt: TGCGCCAGCAGCTTGGAGGGACTCGGGAGCTCCTACAATGAGCAGTTCTTC; cdr3_aa: CASSLEGLGSSYNEQFF
j_call: TRBJ1-1; clone_size: .; v_call: TRBV11-2; d_call: .; cdr3_nt: TGTGCCAGCAGCTTAGATTGGGCAGAAGCTTTCTTT; cdr3_aa: CASSLDWAEAFF
j_call: TRBJ1-5; clone_size: once; v_call: TRBV6-1; d_call: TRBD1; cdr3_nt: TGTGCCAGCAGTAGGACAGGGTCGGGCAATCAGCCCCAGCATTTT; cdr3_aa: CASSRTGSGNQPQHF
j_call: TRBJ2-5; clone_size: .; v_call: TRBV15; d_call: .; cdr3_nt: TGTGCCACCAGCAGACCTAGTCTGGCCGATCAAGAGACCCAGTACTTC; cdr3_aa: CATSRPSLADQETQYF
j_call: TRBJ1-1; clone_size: .; v_call: TRBV7-9; d_call: .; cdr3_nt: TGTGCCAGCAGCCCGGGTACGGAGACGGCTTTCTTT; cdr3_aa: CASSPGTETAFF
j_call: TRBJ2-7; clone_size: few; v_call: TRBV2; d_call: .; cdr3_nt: TGTGCCAGCACAGTATTTCACGAGCAGTACTTC; cdr3_aa: CASTVFHEQYF
j_call: TRBJ1-2; clone_size: once; v_call: TRBV2; d_call: TRBD1; cdr3_nt: TGTGCCAGCAGTGCTCGAGGGGACAGCTATGGCTACACCTTC; cdr3_aa: CASSARGDSYGYTF
j_call: TRBJ1-1; clone_size: .; v_call: TRBV5-4; d_call: TRBD1; cdr3_nt: TGTGCCAGCAGCCCCGGACAGGGAACGGCTTTCTTT; cdr3_aa: CASSPGQGTAFF
j_call: TRBJ2-3; clone_size: .; v_call: TRBV30; d_call: .; cdr3_nt: TGTGCCTGGAGTGTACGAAGGGGGGGCGATACGCAGTATTTT; cdr3_aa: CAWSVRRGGDTQYF
j_call: TRBJ2-5; clone_size: .; v_call: TRBV6-1; d_call: .; cdr3_nt: TGTGCCAGCAGTGACGAACACGCCCAAGAGACCCAGTACTTC; cdr3_aa: CASSDEHAQETQYF
j_call: TRBJ1-1; clone_size: .; v_call: TRBV4-1; d_call: .; cdr3_nt: TGCGCCAGCAGCCAAGATTCGGGTGGCGCTGAAGCTTTCTTT; cdr3_aa: CASSQDSGGAEAFF
j_call: TRBJ2-1; clone_size: .; v_call: TRBV4-1; d_call: .; cdr3_nt: TGCGCCAGCAGCCAACCTCCCGGGTTGGCGGGTAATGAGCAGTTCTTC; cdr3_aa: CASSQPPGLAGNEQFF
j_call: TRBJ2-1; clone_size: .; v_call: TRBV19; d_call: .; cdr3_nt: TGTGCCAGTAGTATGAGTCTCTCTGAGCAGTTCTTC; cdr3_aa: CASSMSLSEQFF
j_call: TRBJ1-4; clone_size: .; v_call: TRBV6-5; d_call: TRBD1; cdr3_nt: TGTGCCAGCAGTTACGGGACAGGGGGCTTTGAAAAACTGTTTTTT; cdr3_aa: CASSYGTGGFEKLFF